Listed here are 2 T cell receptor beta chains from one sample, sequenced in a study of shared clonotypes between healthy human individuals. Sequencing was performed with immunoSEQ multiplex PCR; in TCRdb, only in-frame clones are kept and a portion is missing. The sample yields some 2.1 million clones, over 85% seen once. CD45RO-negative, CCR7-selected cells formed the naive CD8 fraction, which excluded terminally differentiated effector memory CD45RA+ cells. Sequencing input: naive CD8+ T cells sorted from blood. The source of these receptors is a man aged 18 to 29 in good health.

J is TRBJ1-6 and V is TRBV4-1, with D maybe TRBD1 (5 bases). CDR3 length equals 16 residues. V was clipped by 0 bases and J by 7 bases, with 13 bases between them. Germline assignment: CDR1 MGHRA and CDR2 YSYEKL. The CDR3 region is CASSQEPGGVNSPLHF. The CDR3 coding sequence is TGCGCCAGCAGCCAAGAGCCGGGGGGGGTGAATTCACCCCTCCACTTT.

The gene calls are TRBV19 and TRBJ1-2; weak D call: TRBD1 (5 bases). The V end was cut by 7 bases, the J end by 6 bases, with 18 bases between. This CDR3 contains 14 residues. The germline V gene encodes CDR1 LNHDA and CDR2 SQIVND (reference sequence). CDR3: CASTGNTPGDGYTF. For the CDR3, the DNA is TGTGCCAGTACGGGGAACACCCCGGGGGATGGCTACACCTTC.